This TCR beta chain came from a study of CD8 T cells in Susac syndrome. V lost 3 bases to trimming and J lost 0 bases, with 9 bases between them. CDR3 length: 14 residues. The germline CDR1 and CDR2 sequences are SNHLY and FYNNEI. It was with random hexamers that 0.5 to 1 ug RNA was reverse transcribed. Multiplex PCR with immunoSEQ amplified the TCR beta CDR3 across 54 Vbeta and 13 Jbeta. TCRdb reprocessed the immunoSEQ multiplex PCR reads with MiXCR, giving one entry per CDR3 protein. Found here are about 200,000 distinct CDR3 sequences, 85% to 95% of them singletons; the top ten hold approximately 0.094%. In blood CD8+ and CD4+ T cells, TCR beta underwent sequencing. Controls were healthy donors (matched for age and sex). Negative isolation was used for CD8+ and CD4+ T cells, and FACS enrichment was applied to TEMRA cells.

Source material: CD4+ T cells from PBMCs. This sequence joins TRBV2 and TRBJ2-7, with no clear D. The TCR comes from a human donor in good health. The CDR3 DNA follows: TGTGCCAGCAGTGAGGGGTCCCCCTCCTACGAGCAGTACGTC. Its translation is CASSEGSPSYEQYV.